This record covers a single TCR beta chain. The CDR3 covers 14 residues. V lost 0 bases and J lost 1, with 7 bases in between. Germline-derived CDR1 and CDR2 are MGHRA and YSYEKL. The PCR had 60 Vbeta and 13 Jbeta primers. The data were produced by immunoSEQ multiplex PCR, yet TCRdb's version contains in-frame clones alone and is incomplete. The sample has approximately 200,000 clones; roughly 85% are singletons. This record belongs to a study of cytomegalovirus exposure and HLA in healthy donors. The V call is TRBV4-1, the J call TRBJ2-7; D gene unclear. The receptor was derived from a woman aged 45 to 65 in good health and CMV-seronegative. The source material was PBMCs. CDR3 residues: CASSQDPVSYEQYF. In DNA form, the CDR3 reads TGCGCCAGCAGCCAAGACCCGGTTTCCTACGAGCAGTACTTC.